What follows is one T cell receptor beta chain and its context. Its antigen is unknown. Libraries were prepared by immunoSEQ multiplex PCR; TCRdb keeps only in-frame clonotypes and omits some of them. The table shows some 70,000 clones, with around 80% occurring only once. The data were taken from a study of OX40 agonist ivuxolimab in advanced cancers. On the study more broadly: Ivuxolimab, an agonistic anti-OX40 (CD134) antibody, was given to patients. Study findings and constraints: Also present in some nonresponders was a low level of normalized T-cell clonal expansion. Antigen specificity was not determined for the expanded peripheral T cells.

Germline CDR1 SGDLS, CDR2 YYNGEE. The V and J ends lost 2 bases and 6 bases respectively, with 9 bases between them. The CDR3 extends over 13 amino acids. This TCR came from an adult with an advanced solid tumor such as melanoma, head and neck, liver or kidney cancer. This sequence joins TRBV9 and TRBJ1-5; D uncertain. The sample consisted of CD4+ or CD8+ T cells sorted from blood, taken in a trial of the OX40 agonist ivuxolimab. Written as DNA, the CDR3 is TGTGCCAGCAGCGTCACGGAGCTTCAGCCCCAGCATTTT. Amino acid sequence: CASSVTELQPQHF.